A single sample is the source of the 31 T cell receptor beta chains below, sequenced in a study of radiation and T cells in renal cell carcinoma. Profiling relied on immunoSEQ multiplex PCR, and the TCRdb table lists in-frame clones only, not all of them. Of more than 75,000 clones in the sample, about 79% were seen once. The sample's time point: baseline pretreatment blood. As for treatment: 15 Gy SBRT to primary tumor, nephrectomy 4 weeks later. This sample comprised blood, obtained from a patient whose treatment included radiotherapy and nephrectomy. The receptor source for this set is a man aged 60 to 75 with renal cell carcinoma.

This clone has a single count. The CDR3 DNA reads TGTGCCAGCAGTCTTATAGCGGGAGGGGTAGCCAAAAACATTCAGTACTTC. Residues: CASSLIAGGVAKNIQYF. The chain has TRBV28 and TRBJ2-4, with 11 bases aligning to TRBD2. The CDR3 sequence is 17 residues long. The V gene's germline CDR1 is MDHEN and CDR2 SYDVKM. The trim removed 5 bases at V and 0 bases at J, leaving 6 bases unmatched.

J is TRBJ1-1 and V is TRBV2; no firm D call. CDR1 and CDR2 from the germline V gene are SNHLY and FYNNEI. V was trimmed by 8 bases and J by 8 bases, leaving 18 bases between them. The CDR3 is 13 amino acids. CDR3 region: CASLFQGRGEAFF. CDR3 in DNA: TGTGCCAGCCTCTTTCAAGGGCGGGGAGAAGCTTTCTTT.

This clone was seen more than once but under ten times. V is TRBV2 and J is TRBJ1-5, with D maybe TRBD1 (5 bases). Trimming took 6 bases from V and 2 from J, leaving 14 bases between them. Germline values: CDR1 SNHLY, CDR2 FYNNEI. The CDR3 has 15 amino acids. The CDR3 region has the DNA TGTGCCAGCAGCGCCAGGGTCAGCGGCAATCAGCCCCAGCATTTT. This encodes CASSARVSGNQPQHF.

The V call is TRBV27, the J call TRBJ2-7; TRBD2 agrees at 7 bases. Germline lookup yields CDR1 MNHEY and CDR2 SMNVEV (reference sequence). With V trimmed by 3 bases and J by 2 bases, 4 bases remained unmatched. This CDR3 is 14 amino acids long. This chain's CDR3 is CASSFASGTYEQYF. The CDR3, as DNA: TGTGCCAGCAGTTTCGCTAGCGGAACCTACGAGCAGTACTTC.

V is TRBV27 and J is TRBJ1-1; D remains unclear. V dropped 4 bases and J dropped 0 bases, with 3 bases sitting between them. This CDR3 is 12 amino acids long. The germline V gene encodes CDR1 MNHEY and CDR2 SMNVEV (reference sequence). CDR3 loop: CASSSMNTEAFF. As DNA, the CDR3 is TGTGCCAGCAGTTCGATGAACACTGAAGCTTTCTTT.

The chain employs TRBV19 and TRBJ2-7; D is unresolved. Germline CDR1 and CDR2: LNHDA and SQIVND (reference sequence). The ends were cut back, 8 bases at V and 2 bases at J, with 7 bases in the middle. The CDR3 extends over 11 amino acids. CDR3 protein: CASSQAYEQYF. CDR3 coding DNA: TGTGCCAGTTCACAAGCCTACGAGCAGTACTTC.

This clone was recorded only once. The chain combines TRBV5-1 with TRBJ2-3; D perhaps matches TRBD2 (6 bases). CDR3 length equals 14 residues. Per germline, CDR1 SGHRS and CDR2 YFSETQ. The V end was cut by 5 bases, the J end by 4 bases, with 14 bases between. The CDR3 DNA sequence: TGCGCCAGCAGTCGGGAGCCCTGGGCAGATACGCAGTATTTT. Translated: CASSREPWADTQYF.

J is TRBJ2-7 and V is TRBV7-9; 8 positions match TRBD2. Trimming cost V 5 bases and J 1 base; bases outside gene matches: 4. In germline, CDR1 is SEHNR, CDR2 FQNEAQ (reference sequence). This CDR3 contains 14 residues. The CDR3 loop reads CASSPSGRSYEQYF. For the CDR3, the DNA is TGTGCCAGCAGCCCTAGCGGGCGGTCCTACGAGCAGTACTTC.

The chain recombines TRBV30 with TRBJ1-2; D unclear. Germline values: CDR1 GTSNPN, CDR2 SVGIG (reference sequence). V gave up 3 bases and J gave up 8 bases, with 13 bases separating them. The CDR3 sequence is 12 residues long. The CDR3 sequence is CAWRFPGLGYTF. The DNA of the CDR3 is TGTGCCTGGAGGTTCCCCGGCTTAGGCTACACCTTC.

The rearrangement uses TRBV7-9 and TRBJ2-1, with 8 bases matching TRBD2. V was pared by 5 bases and J by 5 bases, with 14 bases of the junction left unmatched. Germline V gene sequence: CDR1 SEHNR, CDR2 FQNEAQ (reference sequence). CDR3 length: 17 amino acids. The CDR3 nucleotides read TGTGCCAGCAGCCGAGCCCTGCCCCGGGAGGGTCACAATGAGCAGTTCTTC. Its protein is CASSRALPREGHNEQFF.

This rearrangement joins TRBV7-2 to TRBJ2-3, with TRBD2 matching over 7 bases. V shed 0 bases and J 3 bases; nucleotides not matched to a gene: 3. This CDR3 has 15 residues. Per the germline V gene, CDR1 is SGHTA and CDR2 is FQGNSA. In nucleotides, the CDR3 is TGTGCCAGCAGCTTAGCTAGCGGGCGGACAGATACGCAGTATTTT. It yields the protein CASSLASGRTDTQYF. The complete variable domain, with remaining parts taken from reference TRBV7-2 and TRBJ2-3, reads GAGVSQSPSNKVTEKGKDVELRCDPISGHTALYWYRQSLGQGLEFLIYFQGNSAPDKSGLPSDRFSAERTGGSVSTLTIQRTQQEDSAVYLCASSLASGRTDTQYFGPGTRLTVL.

The chain recombines TRBV19 with TRBJ2-5; unclear D gene. Per germline, CDR1 LNHDA and CDR2 SQIVND (reference sequence). This CDR3 region has 11 residues. Trimming removed 3 bases from V and 5 bases from J, with 4 bases in between. The DNA of the CDR3 is TGTGCCAGTAGTATGGGGGAGACCCAGTACTTC. Translated: CASSMGETQYF.

This clone has a handful of counts. The chain employs TRBV2 and TRBJ2-2, with a possible D match to TRBD1 (6 bases). There are 12 residues in the CDR3. The germline V gene has CDR1 SNHLY and CDR2 FYNNEI. Trimming took 6 bases from V and 5 from J, leaving 7 bases between them. The CDR3 is CASSQGTGELFF. The CDR3 bases are TGTGCCAGCAGCCAGGGGACCGGGGAGCTGTTTTTT.

The CDR3 is CASTRGQGYSYEQYF. The CDR3 DNA reads TGTGCCAGTACCCGGGGACAGGGGTACTCCTACGAGCAGTACTTC. The V call is TRBV19, the J call TRBJ2-7; TRBD1 agrees at 10 bases. The germline CDR1 and CDR2 sequences are LNHDA and SQIVND (reference sequence). V was clipped by 7 bases and J by 0 bases; unmatched bases: 6. The CDR3 length is 15 residues.

The chain joins TRBV4-1 to TRBJ2-3; D is uncertain. CDR1 is MGHRA and CDR2 is YSYEKL in the germline V gene. Trimming took off 3 bases at V and 7 bases at J, with 17 bases between the two ends. CDR3 length: 15 residues. The CDR3 protein is CASSQDPLSGYTQYF. The DNA for the CDR3 is TGCGCCAGCAGCCAGGACCCGCTTTCCGGGTATACGCAGTATTTT.

This chain links TRBV28 with TRBJ1-2; 8 bases are a match to TRBD1. V shed 3 bases, J shed 8 bases, and the junction held 8 bases outside the gene matches. The germline CDR1 and CDR2 sequences are MDHEN and SYDVKM. The CDR3 contains 14 residues. CDR3 DNA sequence: TGTGCCAGCAGTTTGGGGACAGGTCTGAGGGGCTACACCTTC. Its protein is CASSLGTGLRGYTF.

The chain employs TRBV4-2 and TRBJ2-5, with 7 bases fitting TRBD2. The CDR3 totals 15 residues. Unmatched junction bases numbered 3, after V lost 1 base and J lost 1 base. From germline, CDR1 is LGHNA and CDR2 YNFKEQ. The CDR3 nucleotides are TGTGCCAGCAGCCAAGGAGGGACTACCCAAGAGACCCAGTACTTC. Protein product: CASSQGGTTQETQYF.

This clone was recorded once. The J gene is TRBJ1-6, the V gene TRBV4-3; D is unclear. Germline V gene lookup returns CDR1 LGHNA and CDR2 YSLEER. This CDR3 comprises 16 residues. V gave up 0 bases and J gave up 10 bases, with 16 bases separating them. The CDR3 DNA reads TGCGCCAGCAGCCAAGATCTGGGCGGGGATGAGTCACCCCTCCACTTT. It encodes CASSQDLGGDESPLHF.

The rearrangement joins TRBV2 to TRBJ2-3; 9 positions agree with TRBD2. Germline values: CDR1 SNHLY, CDR2 FYNNEI. The CDR3 extends over 16 amino acids. V shed 4 bases and J 2 bases; nucleotides not matched to a gene: 7. The CDR3 region is CASSGGAGGITDTQYF. DNA for the CDR3: TGTGCCAGCAGTGGCGGAGCGGGAGGAATCACAGATACGCAGTATTTT.

The sample holds a few counts of this clone. This chain uses TRBV2 with TRBJ2-3, with D perhaps matching TRBD2 (5 bases). V was pared by 8 bases and J by 7 bases, with 25 bases between. CDR3 length: 16 amino acids. The germline CDR1 and CDR2 sequences are SNHLY and FYNNEI. The CDR3, as DNA: TGTGCCAGCGTGGACCGGCGGGCCAGGTATTCGAATACGCAGTATTTT. It specifies CASVDRRARYSNTQYF.

The V gene is TRBV5-1, the J gene TRBJ2-5; 11 bases fit TRBD2. Germline CDR1 SGHRS, CDR2 YFSETQ. This CDR3 region has 14 residues. Trimming cost V 0 bases and J 7 bases; bases outside gene matches: 2. The DNA for the CDR3 is TGCGCCAGCAGCTTGGACCTAGCGGGAGGGACCCAGTACTTC. Translated, it gives CASSLDLAGGTQYF.

CDR3 sequence: CASSLGSGTYNEQFF. The CDR3 DNA reads TGTGCCAGCAGCTTGGGATCGGGGACCTACAATGAGCAGTTCTTC. The gene calls are TRBV5-8 and TRBJ2-1, with a tentative D call TRBD2 (5 bases). V lost 0 bases to trimming and J lost 2 bases, with 9 bases between them. The CDR3 is made up of 15 amino acids. Per germline, CDR1 SGHTS and CDR2 YDEGEE.

The chain couples TRBV7-9 to TRBJ1-1; no firm D call. Per germline, CDR1 SEHNR and CDR2 FQNEAQ (reference sequence). The CDR3 length is 13 residues. V shed 0 bases and J shed 3 bases, with 5 bases lying between them. The CDR3 DNA reads as TGTGCCAGCAGCTTAGCGAGACACACTGAAGCTTTCTTT. Translating it yields CASSLARHTEAFF.

This clone was detected once. This sequence joins TRBV5-4 and TRBJ1-1; 9 bases match TRBD1. Germline-derived CDR1 and CDR2 are SGHNT and YYREEE (reference sequence). The length of the CDR3 is 19 residues. Trimming cost V 2 bases and J 0 bases; bases outside gene matches: 14. The CDR3 loop reads CASSFPTGGPGGLNTEAFF. The CDR3 nucleotides are TGTGCCAGCAGCTTCCCTACAGGGGGCCCCGGCGGGTTGAACACTGAAGCTTTCTTT. Based on the CDR3 plus reference TRBV5-4 and TRBJ1-1, the full variable domain is ETGVTQSPTHLIKTRGQQVTLRCSSQSGHNTVSWYQQALGQGPQFIFQYYREEENGRGNFPPRFSGLQFPNYSSELNVNALELDDSALYLCASSFPTGGPGGLNTEAFFGQGTRLTVV.

The V gene is TRBV6-5, the J gene TRBJ2-3; D unresolved. The CDR3 is 14 residues long. Germline-derived CDR1 and CDR2 are MNHEY and SVGAGI. Trimming cost V 0 bases and J 1 base, with 5 bases left between them. CDR3 nucleotide sequence: TGTGCCAGCAGTTACTCGCAGCGCACAGATACGCAGTATTTT. Its protein is CASSYSQRTDTQYF.

The gene calls are TRBV19 and TRBJ1-2; 7 bases match TRBD1. The V segment lost 7 bases and the J segment 3 bases; nucleotides outside the gene matches: 8. Germline CDR1 is LNHDA and CDR2 is SQIVND (reference sequence). The length of the CDR3 is 14 residues. CDR3 in DNA: TGTGCCAGTACAAACCGGGACAGAGACTATGGCTACACCTTC. This codes for CASTNRDRDYGYTF.

V and J are TRBV21-1 and TRBJ2-3; the table's D call, TRBD2, has no DNA check behind it. TRBV21-1 is classified as a pseudogene. The CDR3 sequence is 17 residues long. The chain's CDR3 is CASSKALAGGTTDTQYF. For the CDR3, the DNA is TGTGCCAGCAGCAAAGCCCTAGCGGGAGGGACCACAGATACGCAGTATTTT.

This sequence joins TRBV7-5 and TRBJ2-1; the table assigns TRBD2, which was not confirmed against the DNA. TRBV7-5 is a listed pseudogene. This CDR3 is 15 amino acids long. CDR3 sequence: CARSFPASGDNEQFF. As DNA, the CDR3 is TGTGCCAGAAGCTTCCCCGCTAGCGGTGATAATGAGCAGTTCTTC.

The chain carries TRBV10-1 and TRBJ2-7; the D call may be TRBD1 or TRBD2 (5 bases each). The CDR3 length is 19 residues. Germline values: CDR1 WNHNN, CDR2 SYGVQD (reference sequence). V was cut by 5 bases and J by 0 bases, with 26 bases left in between. CDR3 residues: CASSPDIWGRDPSSYEQYF. The CDR3 nucleotides read TGCGCCAGCAGTCCAGACATATGGGGCCGGGACCCTTCCTCCTACGAGCAGTACTTC.

The chain links TRBV7-2 to TRBJ2-2, with 14 bases identical to TRBD2. V dropped 5 bases and J dropped 4; count of bases not matched to a gene: 6. The CDR3 spans 17 residues. The germline V gene encodes CDR1 SGHTA and CDR2 FQGNSA. CDR3 in DNA: TGTGCCAGCAGCCTGGGACTAGCGGGAGATGGCACCGGGGAGCTGTTTTTT. Its translation: CASSLGLAGDGTGELFF.

CDR3 sequence (DNA): TGTGCCAGCAGCTTAAGGAGGGGAGGGGAGACCCAGTACTTC. This translates into CASSLRRGGETQYF. This rearrangement joins TRBV7-9 to TRBJ2-5; 7 bases are a match to TRBD2. The CDR3 is 14 amino acids. CDR1 and CDR2 from the germline V gene are SEHNR and FQNEAQ (reference sequence). The junction had 5 bases not matched to a gene; V was cut back by 2 bases and J by 5 bases.